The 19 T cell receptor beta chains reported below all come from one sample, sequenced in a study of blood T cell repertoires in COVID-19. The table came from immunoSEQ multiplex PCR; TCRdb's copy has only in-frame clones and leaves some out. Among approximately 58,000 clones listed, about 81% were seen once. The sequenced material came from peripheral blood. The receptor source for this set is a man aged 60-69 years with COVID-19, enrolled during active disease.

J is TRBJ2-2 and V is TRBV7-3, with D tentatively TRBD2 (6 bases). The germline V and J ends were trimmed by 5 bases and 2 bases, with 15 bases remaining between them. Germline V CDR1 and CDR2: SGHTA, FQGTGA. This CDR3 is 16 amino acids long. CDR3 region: CASSTNRRGNTGELFF. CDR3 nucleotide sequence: TGTGCCAGCAGCACAAATAGGCGGGGTAACACCGGGGAGCTGTTTTTT.

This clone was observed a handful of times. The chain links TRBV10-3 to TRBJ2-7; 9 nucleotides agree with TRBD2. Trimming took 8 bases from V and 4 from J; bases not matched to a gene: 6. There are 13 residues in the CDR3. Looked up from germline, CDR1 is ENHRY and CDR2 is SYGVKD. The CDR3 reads CAIGGLAQYEQYF. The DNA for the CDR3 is TGTGCCATCGGGGGACTAGCTCAATACGAGCAGTACTTC.

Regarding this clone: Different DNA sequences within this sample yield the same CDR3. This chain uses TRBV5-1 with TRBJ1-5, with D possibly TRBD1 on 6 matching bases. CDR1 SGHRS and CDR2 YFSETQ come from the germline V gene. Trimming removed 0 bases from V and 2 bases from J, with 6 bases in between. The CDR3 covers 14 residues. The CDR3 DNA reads TGCGCCAGCAGCTTGGAGGGGGGCAATCAGCCCCAGCATTTT. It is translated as CASSLEGGNQPQHF.

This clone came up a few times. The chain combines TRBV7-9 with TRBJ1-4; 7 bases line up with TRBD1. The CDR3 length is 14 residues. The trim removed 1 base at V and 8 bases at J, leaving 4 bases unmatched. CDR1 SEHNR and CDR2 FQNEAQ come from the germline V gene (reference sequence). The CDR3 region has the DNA TGTGCCAGCAGCTTAGAAGGGGGCCGGGAAAAACTGTTTTTT. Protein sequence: CASSLEGGREKLFF.

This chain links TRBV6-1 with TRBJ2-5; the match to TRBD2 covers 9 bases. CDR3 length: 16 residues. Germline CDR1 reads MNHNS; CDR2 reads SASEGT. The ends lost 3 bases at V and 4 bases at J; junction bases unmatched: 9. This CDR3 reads CASSEYDSGSLETQYF. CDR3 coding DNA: TGTGCCAGCAGTGAGTATGATAGCGGGAGTCTAGAGACCCAGTACTTC.

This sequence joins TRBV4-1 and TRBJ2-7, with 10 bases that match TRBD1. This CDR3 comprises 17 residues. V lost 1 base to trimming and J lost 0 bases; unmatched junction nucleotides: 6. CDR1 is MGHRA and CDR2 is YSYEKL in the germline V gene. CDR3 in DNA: TGCGCCAGCAGCCAAGGGTTGGGACAGGGGAGCTCCTACGAGCAGTACTTC. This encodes CASSQGLGQGSSYEQYF.

The CDR3 region is CATSGQGYNQPQHF. CDR3 DNA: TGTGCCACCTCGGGACAGGGGTACAATCAGCCCCAGCATTTT. This chain joins TRBV15 and TRBJ1-5; 10 bases fit TRBD1. Germline V gene sequence: CDR1 LNHNV, CDR2 YYDKDF (reference sequence). The CDR3 contains 14 residues. J lost 3 bases, V lost 8 bases, and 4 bases had no gene match. Filled out from reference TRBV15 and TRBJ1-5, the complete variable domain reads DAMVIQNPRYQVTQFGKPVTLSCSQTLNHNVMYWYQQKSSQAPKLLFHYYDKDFNNEADTPDNFQSRRPNTSFCFLDIRSPGLGDTAMYLCATSGQGYNQPQHFGDGTRLSIL.

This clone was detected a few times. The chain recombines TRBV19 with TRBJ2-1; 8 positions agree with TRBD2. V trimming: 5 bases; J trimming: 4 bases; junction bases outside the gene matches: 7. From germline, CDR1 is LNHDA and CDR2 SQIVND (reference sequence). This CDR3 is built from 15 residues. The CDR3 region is CASSPPGRAYNEQFF. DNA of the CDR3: TGTGCCAGTAGTCCCCCCGGGAGGGCTTACAATGAGCAGTTCTTC.

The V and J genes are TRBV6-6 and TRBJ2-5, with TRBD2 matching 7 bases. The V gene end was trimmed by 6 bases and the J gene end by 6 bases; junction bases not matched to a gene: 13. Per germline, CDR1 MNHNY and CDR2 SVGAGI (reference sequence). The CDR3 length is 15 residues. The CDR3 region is CASSGKRTSFQTQYF. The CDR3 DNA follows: TGTGCCAGCAGCGGGAAGAGGACTAGTTTCCAGACCCAGTACTTC.

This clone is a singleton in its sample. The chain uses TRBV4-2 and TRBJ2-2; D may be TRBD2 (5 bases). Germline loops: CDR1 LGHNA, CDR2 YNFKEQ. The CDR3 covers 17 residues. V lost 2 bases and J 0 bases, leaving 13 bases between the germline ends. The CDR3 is CASSQSGVASNTGELFF. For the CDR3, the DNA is TGTGCCAGCAGCCAATCCGGGGTAGCGTCGAACACCGGGGAGCTGTTTTTT.

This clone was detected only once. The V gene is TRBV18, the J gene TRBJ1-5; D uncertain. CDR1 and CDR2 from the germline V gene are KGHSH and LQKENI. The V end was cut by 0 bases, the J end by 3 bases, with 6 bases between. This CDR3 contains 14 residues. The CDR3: CASSPPGPNQPQHF. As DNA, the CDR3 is TGTGCCAGCTCACCACCGGGCCCCAATCAGCCCCAGCATTTT.

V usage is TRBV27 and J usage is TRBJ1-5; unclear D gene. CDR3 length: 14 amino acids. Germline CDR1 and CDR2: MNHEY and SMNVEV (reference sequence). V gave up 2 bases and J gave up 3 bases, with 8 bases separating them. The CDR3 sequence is CASSLGQYNQPQHF. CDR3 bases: TGTGCCAGCAGTTTAGGGCAGTACAATCAGCCCCAGCATTTT.

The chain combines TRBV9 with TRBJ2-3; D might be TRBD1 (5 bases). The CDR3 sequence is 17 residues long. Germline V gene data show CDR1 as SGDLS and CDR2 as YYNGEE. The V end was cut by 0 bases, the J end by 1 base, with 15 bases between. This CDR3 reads CASSVESRGFGTDTQYF. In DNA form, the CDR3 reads TGTGCCAGCAGCGTAGAATCTAGGGGCTTCGGCACAGATACGCAGTATTTT.

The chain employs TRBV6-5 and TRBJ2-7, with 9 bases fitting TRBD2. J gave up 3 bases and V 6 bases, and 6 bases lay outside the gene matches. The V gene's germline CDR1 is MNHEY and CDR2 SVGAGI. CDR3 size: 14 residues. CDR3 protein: CASSLSGRIYEQYF. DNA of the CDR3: TGTGCCAGCAGCCTTAGCGGGAGAATCTACGAGCAGTACTTC.

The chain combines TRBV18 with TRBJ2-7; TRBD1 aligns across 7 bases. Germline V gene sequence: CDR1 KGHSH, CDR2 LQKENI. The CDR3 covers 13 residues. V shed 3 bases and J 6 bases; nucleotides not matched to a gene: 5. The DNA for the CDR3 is TGTGCCAGCTCACCGGACAGGTCCCGCGAGCAGTACTTC. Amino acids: CASSPDRSREQYF.

The CDR3 loop reads CATSRDREGLNTEAFF. CDR3 nucleotides: TGTGCCACCAGCAGAGATCGCGAGGGACTTAACACTGAAGCTTTCTTT. The chain carries TRBV15 and TRBJ1-1; perhaps TRBD1 as D (5 bases). The CDR3 has 16 amino acids. Germline V gene data show CDR1 as LNHNV and CDR2 as YYDKDF (reference sequence). V was clipped by 0 bases and J by 2 bases, with 13 bases between them.

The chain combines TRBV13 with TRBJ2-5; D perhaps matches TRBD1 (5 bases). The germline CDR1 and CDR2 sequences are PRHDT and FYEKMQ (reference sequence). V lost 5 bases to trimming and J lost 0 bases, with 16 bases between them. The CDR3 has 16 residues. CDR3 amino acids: CASSPAGRKYQETQYF. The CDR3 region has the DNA TGTGCCAGCAGCCCCGCAGGGCGGAAGTACCAAGAGACCCAGTACTTC.

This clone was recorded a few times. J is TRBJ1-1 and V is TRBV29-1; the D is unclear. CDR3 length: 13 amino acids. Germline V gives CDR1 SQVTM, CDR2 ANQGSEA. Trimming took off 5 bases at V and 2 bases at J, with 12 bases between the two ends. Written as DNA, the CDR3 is TGCAGCGTTAAATCAACTGGTAACACTGAAGCTTTCTTT. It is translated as CSVKSTGNTEAFF.

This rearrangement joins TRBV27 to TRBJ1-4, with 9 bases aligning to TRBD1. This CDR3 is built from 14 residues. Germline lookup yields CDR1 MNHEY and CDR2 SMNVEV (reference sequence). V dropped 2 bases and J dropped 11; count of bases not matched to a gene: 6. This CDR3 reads CASSLPGTGRKLFF. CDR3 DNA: TGTGCCAGCAGTTTACCGGGGACAGGGAGGAAACTGTTTTTT. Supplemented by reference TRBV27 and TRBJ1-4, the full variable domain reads EAQVTQNPRYLITVTGKKLTVTCSQNMNHEYMSWYRQDPGLGLRQIYYSMNVEVTDKGDVPEGYKVSRKEKRNFPLILESPSPNQTSLYFCASSLPGTGRKLFFGSGTQLSVL.